This T cell receptor (beta chain) was sequenced during a study of Ad26.COV2.S vaccination and SARS-CoV-2 variants. Study-wide points: Substantial post-vaccination breadth of spike-specific CD8+ and CD4+ T cell responses was reported. Total T cell responses were possibly underestimated by TCR breadth and depth analyses. Relative to placebo recipients, vaccine recipients exhibited elevated spike-specific TCR breadth.

The CDR3 has 15 residues. Germline assignment: CDR1 LGHDT and CDR2 YNNKEL (reference sequence). V gave up 1 base and J gave up 2 bases, with 11 bases separating them. The assay was immunoSEQ multiplex PCR, and TCRdb's table has in-frame clones only and misses some. The sample has over 100,000 clones, about 78% seen once. This clone was counted between two and nine times. Its antigen is unknown. This chain joins TRBV3-1 (or the pseudogene TRBV3-2) and TRBJ2-5; D is ambiguous. Sequenced material: peripheral blood, taken after recovery from COVID-19. This TCR came from a human donor who had recovered from COVID-19. In nucleotides, the CDR3 is TGTGCCAGCAGCCAAGTCTCCGACGGACAAGAGACCCAGTACTTC. Protein product: CASSQVSDGQETQYF.